This TCR beta chain was captured by sequencing in a study of beta chain features in type 1 diabetes. The study, taken as a whole, reports: In these data, an HLA type influence on TCRB rearrangement remained unresolved.

Notes on this clone: Its antigen is unknown.

CDR1 and CDR2 from the germline V gene are SEHNR and FQNEAQ (reference sequence). V was pared by 1 base and J by 2 bases, with 4 bases of the junction left unmatched. The length of the CDR3 is 16 residues. Expressed TCRB transcripts were sequenced, since all the RNA that had been isolated was reverse transcribed. TCRdb keeps only in-frame clones here, not all; method: immunoSEQ multiplex PCR. The data show about 160,000 clones, just over 9% seen once. The chain has TRBV7-9 and TRBJ2-5; 10 nucleotides agree with TRBD1. The receptor was isolated from a woman aged 18-29 years in good health. The material sequenced was central memory CD4+ T cells from blood. The CDR3 region is CASSLGDRGQQETQYF. The CDR3 bases are TGTGCCAGCAGCTTAGGGGACAGGGGTCAACAAGAGACCCAGTACTTC.